The T cell receptor (beta chain) under discussion was sequenced for a study of T cell responses to AZD1222 COVID-19 vaccine. Study results and limitations: Vaccine-associated CD4 TCRs ranged over spike, dominating at 160-218 and 743-854. The donors showed a predominance of white British ancestry and of females, with possible underestimation of clonal diversity.

Per germline, CDR1 SGHRS and CDR2 YFSETQ. With 3 bases clipped from V and 0 bases from J, the junction kept 12 bases outside the gene matches. This CDR3 spans 18 amino acids. The assay was immunoSEQ multiplex PCR, and TCRdb's table has in-frame clones only and misses some. Altogether approximately 170,000 clones are present, roughly 87% being singletons, with the ten largest covering approximately 1%. Concerning this clone: Antigen specificity is unknown.

Pooled in the analysis were second doses at about 4 or about 12 weeks. This sequence was found in an adult who received the AZD1222 COVID-19 vaccine. The V and J genes are TRBV5-1 and TRBJ1-3, with 7 positions matching TRBD1. The sequencing used peripheral blood, collected 28 days after the second AZD1222 dose. The CDR3 coding sequence is TGCGCCAGCAGCTCTTTTGGACAGGCTCGCTTCTCTGGAAACACCATATATTTT. It codes for CASSSFGQARFSGNTIYF. Filled out from reference TRBV5-1 and TRBJ1-3, the complete variable domain reads KAGVTQTPRYLIKTRGQQVTLSCSPISGHRSVSWYQQTPGQGLQFLFEYFSETQRNKGNFPGRFSGRQFSNSRSEMNVSTLELGDSALYLCASSSFGQARFSGNTIYFGEGSWLTVV.